A single sample is the source of the 19 T cell receptor beta chains below, sequenced in a study of shared clonotypes between healthy human individuals. Here immunoSEQ multiplex PCR was the method, and the copy in TCRdb shows in-frame clones only, minus some. This sample yields a few million clones, of which about 92% are seen a single time; about 0.39% belongs to the top ten. What was sequenced was naive CD4+ T cells from PBMCs. As for subset: CD45RA+ positively selected. The receptors shown here come from a man aged 18 to 35 in good health. Some clones in this sample may be carry-over from other donors' samples.

This rearrangement joins TRBV28 to TRBJ1-2; TRBD1 might be the D (5 bases). Germline V CDR1 and CDR2: MDHEN, SYDVKM. The V end lost 11 bases, the J end lost 4 bases, and 14 bases lay between the germline ends. The CDR3 has 12 residues. The chain's CDR3 is CAATPGSYGYTF. CDR3 in DNA: TGTGCCGCGACCCCAGGGAGCTATGGCTACACCTTC.

V and J are TRBV6-1 and TRBJ1-4; tentatively, D is TRBD1 (6 bases). The CDR3 spans 15 residues. The V end was cut by 5 bases, the J end by 4 bases, with 14 bases between. Looked up from germline, CDR1 is MNHNS and CDR2 is SASEGT. The CDR3 loop is CASSRGQGNNEKLFF. The CDR3 DNA reads as TGTGCCAGCAGTCGGGGGCAGGGGAATAATGAAAAACTGTTTTTT.

The chain uses TRBV4-2 and TRBJ1-2; D ambiguous. Deletions cut 1 base from V and 7 bases from J, with 19 bases between. Germline assignment: CDR1 LGHNA and CDR2 YNFKEQ. This CDR3 has 16 residues. The CDR3 reads CASSQVRQSLGSGYTF. Written as DNA, the CDR3 is TGTGCCAGCAGCCAAGTTCGTCAGTCCCTTGGGAGTGGCTACACCTTC.

The table lists this clone with a count of one. Additional DNA sequences in this sample encode the identical CDR3. The rearrangement uses TRBV28 and TRBJ2-7; no clear D gene. The ends were cut back, 4 bases at V and 1 base at J, with 14 bases in the middle. CDR1 MDHEN and CDR2 SYDVKM come from the germline V gene. The CDR3 has 15 amino acids. CDR3 DNA sequence: TGTGCCAGCAGTTCCCCCCCGGCCGGGTCCTACGAGCAGTACTTC. Its translation is CASSSPPAGSYEQYF.

The chain carries TRBV30 and TRBJ2-2, with D possibly matching TRBD1 (6 bases). The CDR3 consists of 14 residues. The V gene's germline CDR1 is GTSNPN and CDR2 SVGIG (reference sequence). Trimming shortened V by 3 bases and J by 1 base, and 9 bases separated the two germline ends. The CDR3 here is CAWRQGRNTGELFF. CDR3 bases: TGTGCCTGGAGACAGGGCCGGAACACCGGGGAGCTGTTTTTT.

This chain joins TRBV2 and TRBJ1-3; a possible D gene is TRBD1 (6 bases). This CDR3 is built from 15 residues. In germline, CDR1 is SNHLY, CDR2 FYNNEI. V lost 4 bases and J lost 0, with 10 bases in between. The CDR3 DNA follows: TGTGCCAGCAGTGCGAACAGGGACTCTGGAAACACCATATATTTT. It yields the protein CASSANRDSGNTIYF.

The rearrangement joins TRBV5-1 to TRBJ2-5; 12 positions match TRBD2. The better agreement between TRBJ2-7 and the DNA end casts doubt on the J call. The CDR3 has 16 residues. Per the germline V gene, CDR1 is SGHRS and CDR2 is YFSETQ. CDR3 DNA: TGCGCCAGCAGCTTCGGGCTAGCGGGAGGGAACTACGAGCAGTACTTC. Residues: CASSFGLAGGNYEQYF.

This clone was found once. V is TRBV6-5 and J is TRBJ1-3, with 8 bases fitting TRBD1. V shed 2 bases, J shed 2 bases, and the junction held 5 bases outside the gene matches. This CDR3 region has 16 residues. Germline V gene data show CDR1 as MNHEY and CDR2 as SVGAGI. CDR3 amino acids: CASSYTGTGAGNTIYF. The DNA of the CDR3 is TGTGCCAGCAGTTACACCGGGACAGGAGCTGGAAACACCATATATTTT.

V and J are TRBV27 and TRBJ1-1; no definite D call. This CDR3 spans 14 amino acids. Deletions cut 2 bases from V and 4 bases from J, with 11 bases between. Germline V gene data show CDR1 as MNHEY and CDR2 as SMNVEV (reference sequence). The CDR3 loop reads CASSLKVQVTEAFF. CDR3 DNA sequence: TGTGCCAGCAGTTTAAAGGTCCAAGTCACTGAAGCTTTCTTT.

J is TRBJ2-3 and V is TRBV19; 7 bases match TRBD1. Looked up from germline, CDR1 is LNHDA and CDR2 is SQIVND (reference sequence). This CDR3 region has 15 residues. The V segment lost 9 bases and the J segment 2 bases; nucleotides outside the gene matches: 11. The CDR3: CASGETGPITDTQYF. In DNA, the CDR3 is TGTGCCAGCGGTGAGACAGGGCCCATCACAGATACGCAGTATTTT. The full variable domain, its missing parts supplied by reference TRBV19 and TRBJ2-3, is DGGITQSPKYLFRKEGQNVTLSCEQNLNHDAMYWYRQDPGQGLRLIYYSQIVNDFQKGDIAEGYSVSREKKESFPLTVTSAQKNPTAFYLCASGETGPITDTQYFGPGTRLTVL.

The V gene is TRBV5-4, the J gene TRBJ2-3; D perhaps matches TRBD1 (6 bases). Trimming removed 0 bases at V and 5 bases at J, with 13 bases between. This CDR3 contains 15 residues. Germline V CDR1 and CDR2: SGHNT, YYREEE (reference sequence). The CDR3 loop is CASSLVTRGEDTQYF. CDR3 nucleotides: TGTGCCAGCAGCTTGGTGACCAGGGGCGAAGATACGCAGTATTTT.

The genes are TRBV5-4 and TRBJ2-7; 10 bases match TRBD2. The J segment lost 2 bases and the V segment lost 4 bases, leaving 3 bases of the junction unmatched. Germline V gives CDR1 SGHNT, CDR2 YYREEE (reference sequence). The CDR3 sequence is 14 residues long. CDR3 coding DNA: TGTGCCAGCAGCCCCGGGACTAGCGCCTACGAGCAGTACTTC. Protein sequence: CASSPGTSAYEQYF.

As for this clone: Distinct nucleotide sequences in the sample also encode this CDR3. The CDR3 region has the DNA TGTGCCACCAGCAGAGATCTGGGGGGGGGACAGCCCCAGCATTTT. It encodes CATSRDLGGGQPQHF. V and J are TRBV15 and TRBJ1-5; perhaps TRBD1 as D (5 bases). The CDR3 is 15 amino acids. Per germline, CDR1 LNHNV and CDR2 YYDKDF (reference sequence). Between the trimmed V and J ends, which lost 0 bases and 7 bases, there was a span of 13 bases. Using reference TRBV15 and TRBJ1-5 for the parts outside the CDR3, the full variable domain is DAMVIQNPRYQVTQFGKPVTLSCSQTLNHNVMYWYQQKSSQAPKLLFHYYDKDFNNEADTPDNFQSRRPNTSFCFLDIRSPGLGDTAMYLCATSRDLGGGQPQHFGDGTRLSIL.

The chain is built from TRBV28 and TRBJ1-1; D possibly corresponds to TRBD1 (6 bases). From germline, CDR1 is MDHEN and CDR2 SYDVKM. The CDR3 is 14 amino acids. With 3 bases removed from V and 6 bases from J, the gap between germline ends came to 14 bases. The CDR3 is CASSFAGAEAEAFF. DNA for the CDR3: TGTGCCAGCAGTTTCGCAGGGGCGGAGGCTGAAGCTTTCTTT.

This clone has just a few counts. The rearrangement uses TRBV6-1 and TRBJ1-5, with D tentatively TRBD1 (5 bases). V lost 4 bases and J lost 1, with 11 bases in between. The CDR3 has 15 residues. The germline V gene has CDR1 MNHNS and CDR2 SASEGT. CDR3 sequence reads: CASSAGSSSNQPQHF. Written as DNA, the CDR3 is TGTGCCAGCAGTGCAGGGTCCTCCAGCAATCAGCCCCAGCATTTT.

The V call is TRBV9, the J call TRBJ2-5; 7 bases agree with TRBD2. There are 16 residues in the CDR3. CDR1 is SGDLS and CDR2 is YYNGEE in the germline V gene. Trimming took 4 bases from V and 5 from J; bases not matched to a gene: 14. The DNA of the CDR3 is TGTGCCAGCAGCCCCCCGGGTAGCGGGCTAGCGGAGACCCAGTACTTC. Encoded protein: CASSPPGSGLAETQYF.

The genes are TRBV5-5 and TRBJ1-1; the D is unclear. Germline V gene lookup returns CDR1 SGHKS and CDR2 YYEKEE (reference sequence). The length of the CDR3 is 14 residues. Trimming cost V 4 bases and J 0 bases, with 10 bases left between them. CDR3 nucleotide sequence: TGTGCCAGCAGCCAACGGCAGATGAACACTGAAGCTTTCTTT. This sequence encodes CASSQRQMNTEAFF. The full variable domain, with the rest looked up from reference TRBV5-5 and TRBJ1-1, is DAGVTQSPTHLIKTRGQQVTLRCSPISGHKSVSWYQQVLGQGPQFIFQYYEKEERGRGNFPDRFSARQFPNYSSELNVNALLLGDSALYLCASSQRQMNTEAFFGQGTRLTVV.

The chain combines TRBV2 with TRBJ1-2; 9 bases align to TRBD1. The CDR3 loop spans 13 amino acids. V trimming: 7 bases; J trimming: 4 bases; junction bases outside the gene matches: 4. The germline V gene has CDR1 SNHLY and CDR2 FYNNEI. CDR3 in DNA: TGTGCCAGCAAGGACAGGGGTCCCTATGGCTACACCTTC. It codes for CASKDRGPYGYTF.

The rearrangement links TRBV5-1 to TRBJ1-1, with TRBD1 matching 7 bases. The CDR3 runs 18 residues. CDR1 and CDR2 from the germline V gene are SGHRS and YFSETQ. V shed 1 base, J shed 0 bases, and the junction held 12 bases outside the gene matches. The CDR3 DNA is TGCGCCAGCAGCTTGAATCCCAGGGGGACCCCGGTGAACACTGAAGCTTTCTTT. Translated, it gives CASSLNPRGTPVNTEAFF.